This is a list of T cell receptor beta chains from one sample in a study of PD-1 blockade in classical Hodgkin lymphoma. Profiled with immunoSEQ multiplex PCR; TCRdb holds only in-frame clones, not every one. The sample has 90,000 to 100,000 clones, around 80% seen once. The sequencing used peripheral blood mononuclear cells (PBMCs), collected before the fourth cycle of nivolumab. The source of these receptors is a human donor with classical Hodgkin lymphoma. Each CDR3 is given with its conserved first and last residue. D genes are given only for firm matches. Expanded clones are given a class, and other clones once, few, many or no size at all.

v_gene	abundance	d_gene	j_gene	CDR3nt	CDR3aa
TRBV4-1	-	-	TRBJ2-4	TGCGCCAGCAGCCAAGGTTGGGGTACGGACATTCAGTACTTC	CASSQGWGTDIQYF
TRBV30	-	TRBD1	TRBJ1-1	TGTGCCTGGCTACAGGGGCTGGCTGAAGCTTTCTTT	CAWLQGLAEAFF
TRBV19	-	TRBD2	TRBJ2-2	TGTGCCAGTAGGAGGGGACTAGCGGGGGGCACCGGGGAGCTGTTTTTT	CASRRGLAGGTGELFF
TRBV7-9	-	-	TRBJ2-5	TGTGCCAGCAGCTTAGAGGGCGGGGGCTTCGGAGAGACCCAGTACTTC	CASSLEGGGFGETQYF
TRBV2	-	-	TRBJ2-7	TGTGCCAGGGGAGACACGTCCTACGAGCAGTACTTC	CARGDTSYEQYF
TRBV5-8	once	-	TRBJ2-1	TGTGCCAGCAGCCTTAGCGGACCCTCCTACAATGAGCAGTTCTTC	CASSLSGPSYNEQFF
TRBV7-7	once	-	TRBJ2-5	TGTGCTAGCAGCCCCGGGAGTATTCAAGAGACCCAGTACTTC	CASSPGSIQETQYF
TRBV6-5	-	-	TRBJ2-1	TGTGCCAGCAGTTACTCTGGGTGGGGTGAGCAGTTCTTC	CASSYSGWGEQFF
TRBV2	-	TRBD1	TRBJ1-2	TGTGCCAGCAGACCCGGACAGGGGGCGCGTGGCTACACCTTC	CASRPGQGARGYTF
TRBV7-3	-	-	TRBJ2-5	TGTGCCAGCAGCTTAACGGACAGAGGCGGGGAGACCCAGTACTTC	CASSLTDRGGETQYF
TRBV18	-	-	TRBJ1-1	TGTGCCAGCTCACCTAGCGTGACAGTAGACACTGAAGCTTTCTTT	CASSPSVTVDTEAFF
TRBV19	-	-	TRBJ1-5	TGTGCCAGTACCTTGACCGATAGCAATCAGCCCCAGCATTTT	CASTLTDSNQPQHF
TRBV16	-	-	TRBJ1-2	TGTGCCAGCAGCCAACGGAGGGAGGGCTATGGCTACACCTTC	CASSQRREGYGYTF
TRBV6-4	-	-	TRBJ1-2	TGTGCCAGCAGTGGGGAGGGAGGCCCAACTAGGAGGCTCACCTTC	CASSGEGGPTRRLTF
TRBV9	-	TRBD1	TRBJ1-2	TGTGCCAGCAGCGTAGGATCGGGACAGGGGGCATTGGGCTACACCTTC	CASSVGSGQGALGYTF
TRBV18	-	-	TRBJ2-1	TGTGCCAGCTCACTTAGGGTGCAAAGCTCCTACAATGAGCAGTTCTTC	CASSLRVQSSYNEQFF
TRBV9	-	TRBD1	TRBJ2-7	TGTGCCAGCAGCGTCGGGACAGGAATCGAGCAGTACTTC	CASSVGTGIEQYF
TRBV6-1	-	-	TRBJ2-6	TGTGCCAGCAGCCCCCTTGGGGCTGGGGCCAACGTCCTGACTTTC	CASSPLGAGANVLTF
TRBV7-8	-	-	TRBJ2-3	TGTGCCAGCAGCTTAGCGAGGGCCACAGATACGCAGTATTTT	CASSLARATDTQYF
TRBV21-1	-	-	TRBJ1-2	TGTGCCAGCAGCAGATCGACAGTTAACTATGGCTACACCTTC	CASSRSTVNYGYTF
TRBV5-8	few	TRBD1	TRBJ1-4	TGTGCCAGCAGTCGGACAGGCATAACTAATGAAAAACTGTTTTTT	CASSRTGITNEKLFF
TRBV6-6	-	-	TRBJ1-2	TGTGCCAGCAGTTGGGACAAAAGGGACTATGGCTACACCTTC	CASSWDKRDYGYTF
TRBV27	-	TRBD1	TRBJ1-1	TGTGCCAGCGTCGACAGGGTGAGCACTGAAGCTTTCTTT	CASVDRVSTEAFF
TRBV7-2	-	-	TRBJ2-7	TGTGCCAGCAGCTTAGGACAGCATAAGCAGTACTTC	CASSLGQHKQYF
TRBV7-9	-	-	TRBJ2-2	TGTGCCAGCAGCTTGTCCAGAGGCGGGGAGCTGTTTTTT	CASSLSRGGELFF
TRBV28	-	-	TRBJ1-5	TGTGCCAGCAGTTTATTTACGGTCCTAAATCAGCCCCAGCATTTT	CASSLFTVLNQPQHF
TRBV6-6	-	-	TRBJ1-2	TGTGCCAGCAGTCGAACCGGGGCCAGAGATTATGGCTACACCTTC	CASSRTGARDYGYTF
TRBV7-2	-	-	TRBJ2-7	TGTGCCAGCACTACTTCCCCTCTAAGCGGAGCCTACGAGCAGTACTTC	CASTTSPLSGAYEQYF
TRBV10-3	-	-	TRBJ2-3	TGTGCCTCCGGCACAGATACGCAGTATTTT	CASGTDTQYF
TRBV19	-	TRBD1	TRBJ1-5	TGTGCCAGTAGCGGGACAGGCTCTCGGCCCCAGCATTTT	CASSGTGSRPQHF
TRBV6-6	-	TRBD2	TRBJ2-7	TGTGCCAGCAGCGTCGGGACTACCTACGAGCAGTACTTC	CASSVGTTYEQYF
TRBV19	-	TRBD2	TRBJ2-1	TGTGCCAGTATGACTGTCGGCGGGGGAATTTACAATGAGCAGTTCTTC	CASMTVGGGIYNEQFF
TRBV9	-	TRBD1	TRBJ2-3	TGTGCCAGCGGAGCCGGGACAGGGATGGCAGATACGCAGTATTTT	CASGAGTGMADTQYF
TRBV6-6	-	-	TRBJ1-6	TGTGCCAGCCGGCAGGCCCTAAGCTCCTATAATTCACCCCTCCACTTT	CASRQALSSYNSPLHF
TRBV6-5	-	-	TRBJ1-2	TGTGCCAGCAGCATGGACAGCTTAAACTATGGCTACACCTTC	CASSMDSLNYGYTF
TRBV6-1	-	TRBD1	TRBJ1-2	TGTGCCAGCAGGGAAATGGACAGGCACCTCTATGGCTACACCTTC	CASREMDRHLYGYTF
TRBV9	-	-	TRBJ1-2	TGTGCCAGCAGCGCCCACCCAGAGAACTATGGCTACACCTTC	CASSAHPENYGYTF
TRBV6-6	-	TRBD1	TRBJ1-4	TGTGCCAGCAGTTACTCAGGCAGGGGGCTTGAAAAACTGTTTTTT	CASSYSGRGLEKLFF
TRBV11-3	few	TRBD2	TRBJ2-3	TGTGCCAGCAGCTCCCAAAGCGGGGGGGCCAGGGATACGCAGTATTTT	CASSSQSGGARDTQYF
TRBV6-5	-	TRBD1	TRBJ1-2	TGTGCCAGCGCTGGACAGGGGGCGTGGGGCTACACCTTC	CASAGQGAWGYTF
TRBV6-6	-	-	TRBJ2-5	TGTGCCAGCAGTTATTCCTGGGAGACCCAGTACTTC	CASSYSWETQYF
TRBV10-3	-	TRBD1	TRBJ2-7	TGTGCCATCAGGCAGGGGGCAGGGGAGCAGTACTTC	CAIRQGAGEQYF
TRBV6-5	-	-	TRBJ1-6	TGTGCCAGCAGTTACAATGGACTAGATAATTTACCCCTCCACTTT	CASSYNGLDNLPLHF
TRBV5-1	-	-	TRBJ1-3	TGCGCCAGCAGCTTGGAGGAGGGAAACACCATATATTTT	CASSLEEGNTIYF
TRBV18	once	-	TRBJ1-1	TGTGCCAGCTCACCACTGACATTTGAAGCTTTCTTT	CASSPLTFEAFF
TRBV4-2	-	-	TRBJ2-5	TGTGCCAGCAGCCAAGATCTGTCGGCCGGGTGGGAGACCCAGTACTTC	CASSQDLSAGWETQYF
TRBV13	-	TRBD2	TRBJ2-1	TGTGCCAGCAGCTTAAGGACTAGCTACAATGAGCAGTTCTTC	CASSLRTSYNEQFF
TRBV11-2	-	TRBD2	TRBJ2-3	TGTGCCAGCAGCTTAGGAGCGGGAGAAGATACGCAGTATTTT	CASSLGAGEDTQYF
TRBV7-9	-	-	TRBJ2-3	TGTGCCGGATTGGACTACCCCACAGATACGCAGTATTTT	CAGLDYPTDTQYF
TRBV6-1	-	-	TRBJ2-1	TGTGCCACCAGAAGGGGGGGCAATGAGCAGTTCTTC	CATRRGGNEQFF
TRBV18	few	-	TRBJ2-7	TGTGCCAGCTCACTCTCGTCGGGGGGCCCCGGGGGCTACGAGCAGTACTTC	CASSLSSGGPGGYEQYF
TRBV7-8	-	-	TRBJ1-6	TGTGCCAGCAGCTTAGCGATCCAGGGGAGGCTGAAAAGTTCACCCCTCCACTTT	CASSLAIQGRLKSSPLHF
TRBV6-6	-	TRBD2	TRBJ2-1	TGTGCCAGCAGTCCTTTAGCGGGGGGGAATGAGCAGTTCTTC	CASSPLAGGNEQFF
TRBV28	-	TRBD2	TRBJ2-3	TGTGCCACCGGGACTAGCGGAAGCACAGATACGCAGTATTTT	CATGTSGSTDTQYF
TRBV19	-	TRBD1	TRBJ2-1	TGTGCCAGTAGGACGGACAGGGTTGACAATGAGCAGTTCTTC	CASRTDRVDNEQFF
TRBV7-2	-	-	TRBJ2-7	TGTGCCAGCAGCCCAACAGGCGGAGGAATCTACGAGCAGTACTTC	CASSPTGGGIYEQYF
TRBV7-2	-	TRBD1	TRBJ1-2	TGTGCCAGCAGCTCGGCCGGGACAGGGGGGTACTATGGCTACACCTTC	CASSSAGTGGYYGYTF
TRBV11-2	-	-	TRBJ2-1	TGTGCTAACTCAGAGGGGTTTGGAATCGATGAGCAGTTCTTC	CANSEGFGIDEQFF
TRBV5-5	-	-	TRBJ2-2	TGTGCCAGCAGCTTGGCAGGCGGGGAGCTGTTTTTT	CASSLAGGELFF